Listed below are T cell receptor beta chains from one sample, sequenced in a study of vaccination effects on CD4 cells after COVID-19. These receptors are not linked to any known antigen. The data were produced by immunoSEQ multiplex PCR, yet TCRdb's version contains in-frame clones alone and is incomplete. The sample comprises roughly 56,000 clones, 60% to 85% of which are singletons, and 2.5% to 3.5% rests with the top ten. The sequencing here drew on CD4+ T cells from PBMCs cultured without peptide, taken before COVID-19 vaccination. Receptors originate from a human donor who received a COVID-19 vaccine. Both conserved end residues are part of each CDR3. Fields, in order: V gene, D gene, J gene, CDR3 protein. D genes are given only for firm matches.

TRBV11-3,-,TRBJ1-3,CASSSGRGNTIYF
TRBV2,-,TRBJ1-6,CASSEEYPSGPLHF
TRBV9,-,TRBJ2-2,CASRLGVNTGELFF
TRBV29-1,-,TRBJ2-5,CSVGPVQETQYF
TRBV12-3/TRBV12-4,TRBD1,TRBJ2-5,CATGTGWEETQYF
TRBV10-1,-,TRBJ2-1,CASSAGQSSYNEQFF
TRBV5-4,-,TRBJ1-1,CATRAAREEDTEAFF
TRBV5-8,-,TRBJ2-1,CASPIFWGSEVNEQFF
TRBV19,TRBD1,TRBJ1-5,CASTFRSRGKGQPQHF
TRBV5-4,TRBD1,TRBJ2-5,CASSSPGQGQETQYF
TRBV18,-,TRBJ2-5,CASSPGQQETQYF
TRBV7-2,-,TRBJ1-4,CASSLVLQGWEKLFF
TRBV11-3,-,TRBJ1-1,CASSSLDRGTEAFF
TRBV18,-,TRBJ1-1,CASSQGGGNTEAFF
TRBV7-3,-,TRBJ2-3,CASSLRGADTQYF
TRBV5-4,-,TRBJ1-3,CASSLNRVGNTIYF
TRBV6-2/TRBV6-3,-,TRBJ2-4,CASSPSGRAKNIQYF
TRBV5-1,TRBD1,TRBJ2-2,CASSRQGAVDTGELFF
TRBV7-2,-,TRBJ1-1,CASSLVSGDTEAFF
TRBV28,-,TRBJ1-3,CASSSGALGGNTIYF
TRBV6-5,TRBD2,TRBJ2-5,CASSFSGGQETQYF
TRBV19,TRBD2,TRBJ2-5,CASSPGLPRETQYF
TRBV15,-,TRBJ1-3,CATSRVGGASGNTIYF
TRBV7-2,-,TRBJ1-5,CASSLGYLRGPNQPQHF
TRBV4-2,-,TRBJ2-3,CASSQELGRDTQYF
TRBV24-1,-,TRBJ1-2,CATSDPSNRENYGYTF
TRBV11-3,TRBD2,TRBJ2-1,CASSSLTSGYNEQFF
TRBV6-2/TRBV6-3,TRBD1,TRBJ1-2,CASSQLRTGEGGYTF
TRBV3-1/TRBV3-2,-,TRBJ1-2,CASSQGGGYYGYTF
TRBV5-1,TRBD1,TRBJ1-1,CASSLGTGVLTEAFF
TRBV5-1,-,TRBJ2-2,CASSYNRLVGPGELFF
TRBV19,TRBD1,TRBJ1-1,CASSLDRADTEAFF
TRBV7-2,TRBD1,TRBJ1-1,CASSSGQGRGTEAFF
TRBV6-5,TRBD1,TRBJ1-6,CASRRDRGDSPLHF
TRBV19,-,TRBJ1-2,CASSAFKGTGYGYTF
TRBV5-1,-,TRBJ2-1,CASSLLSRGIGNEQFF
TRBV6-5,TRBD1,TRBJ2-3,CASSSFDRGTDTQYF
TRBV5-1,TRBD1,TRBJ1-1,CASSSGQGMNTEAFF
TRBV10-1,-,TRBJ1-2,CASSGHGRNYGYTF
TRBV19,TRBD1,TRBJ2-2,CASKNLWDRSPSTGELFF
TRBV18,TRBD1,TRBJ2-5,CASSLYGTGIQETQYF
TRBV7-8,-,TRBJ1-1,CASSLVTVNTEAFF
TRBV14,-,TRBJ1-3,CASSPQILSGNTIYF
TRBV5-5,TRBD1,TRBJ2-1,CASSPSWGTGGNEQFF
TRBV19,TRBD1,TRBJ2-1,CASTTPGTGAYNEQFF
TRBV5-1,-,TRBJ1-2,CASSASYGYTF
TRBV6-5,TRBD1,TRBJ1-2,CASRARQGAGYGYTF
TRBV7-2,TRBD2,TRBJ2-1,CASSLVERGGREQFF
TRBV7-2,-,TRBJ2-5,CASSLGGGGETQYF
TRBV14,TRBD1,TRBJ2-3,CASSQRQGLDTQYF
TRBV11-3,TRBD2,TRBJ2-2,CASSFHGGAGELFF
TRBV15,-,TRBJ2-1,CATTRAVGEQFF
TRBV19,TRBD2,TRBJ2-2,CASSRLAGGPSGELFF
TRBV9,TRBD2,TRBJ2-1,CASSVGTSEYNEQFF
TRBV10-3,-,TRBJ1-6,CAISEFQVHSPLHF
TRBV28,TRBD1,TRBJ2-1,CASDAVDRVLNEQFF
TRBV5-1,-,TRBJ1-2,CASSLATLSYGYTF
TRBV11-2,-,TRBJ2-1,CASSLVGWQGNEQFF
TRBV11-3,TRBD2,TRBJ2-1,CASSPPGLGTEQFF